The T cell receptor beta chain described here comes from a study of shared clonotypes between healthy human individuals. As for the study in general: Three plates were used per donor for CD4 naive, three for CD4 memory, two for CD8 naive and one for CD8 memory. Study results and limitations: Depth of sequencing was expected to influence donor clonotype sharing. Blood was the only sampled material, and tissue repertoires likely differ.

V lost 4 bases, J lost 2 bases, and 21 bases lay in between. CDR3 size: 17 residues. Per the germline V gene, CDR1 is SGHAT and CDR2 is FQNNGV. Repertoires were generated with immunoSEQ multiplex PCR, while TCRdb's copy carries only in-frame clones and drops some. The sample shows approximately 2,000,000 clones, 80% to 95% of them seen only once. As concerns this clone: The antigen is not known.

CD4+ cell separation produced CD45RA+ naive and CD45RA-negative memory subsets. This chain uses TRBV11-2 with TRBJ2-7, with D perhaps matching TRBD1 (6 bases). The source is a man aged 18 to 30 in good health. Some clones in this sample may be carry-over from other donors' samples. Material: naive CD4+ T cells from PBMCs. Subset here: CD45RA+ positively selected. CDR3 DNA sequence: TGTGCCAGCAGCTCGATCTCCCAACCGGGACATCCCTACGAGCAGTACTTC. Protein sequence: CASSSISQPGHPYEQYF. Full variable domain (outside the CDR3, taken from reference TRBV11-2 and TRBJ2-7): EAGVAQSPRYKIIEKRQSVAFWCNPISGHATLYWYQQILGQGPKLLIQFQNNGVVDDSQLPKDRFSAERLKGVDSTLKIQPAKLEDSAVYLCASSSISQPGHPYEQYFGPGTRLTVT.